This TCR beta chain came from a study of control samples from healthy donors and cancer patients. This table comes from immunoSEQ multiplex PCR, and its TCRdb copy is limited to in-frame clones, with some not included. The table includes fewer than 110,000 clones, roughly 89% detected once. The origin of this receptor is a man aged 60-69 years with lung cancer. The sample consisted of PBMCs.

CDR3 bases: TGCGCCAGCAGGGACAGGGGTGATAATTCACCCCTCCACTTT. This translates into CASRDRGDNSPLHF. This chain connects TRBV5-1 to TRBJ1-6; 9 nucleotides line up with TRBD1. V was pared by 5 bases and J by 5 bases, with 2 bases of the junction left unmatched. The V gene's germline CDR1 is SGHRS and CDR2 YFSETQ. The CDR3 sequence is 14 residues long.